The 8 T cell receptor beta chains below were found in one sample sequenced in a study of CD8+CD57+ T cells in acquired aplastic anemia. Genomic DNA served as template for TCR beta VDJ and CDR3 profiling. MiXCR was run by TCRdb on the reads, yielding one entry per CDR3 protein. The table shows fewer than 250,000 distinct CDR3 sequences, with around half occurring only once. Sequences were obtained from sorted CD4+, CD8+, or CD8+CD57+ T cells (not recorded which) from PBMCs. The source is a human donor in good health, serving as a control.

This clonotype was found many times. The gene calls are TRBV4-3 and TRBJ2-6; tentatively, D is TRBD2 (5 bases). The germline V gene has CDR1 LGHNA and CDR2 YSLEER. The CDR3 runs to 16 residues. V lost 2 bases and J lost 1, with 9 bases in between. The CDR3 protein is CASSQSAGSGANVLTF. In DNA form, the CDR3 reads TGCGCCAGCAGCCAAAGCGCGGGTTCTGGGGCCAACGTCCTGACTTTC.

The V call is TRBV7-9, the J call TRBJ2-5; D is unresolved. Germline V gene lookup returns CDR1 SEHNR and CDR2 FQNEAQ (reference sequence). The CDR3 is 13 amino acids. Deletions cut 5 bases from V and 1 base from J, with 8 bases between. The CDR3 DNA sequence: TGTGCCAGCAGCGTGGGATTCCAAGAGACCCAGTACTTC. Translating gives CASSVGFQETQYF. Drawing the rest from reference TRBV7-9 and TRBJ2-5, the complete variable domain is DTGVSQNPRHKITKRGQNVTFRCDPISEHNRLYWYRQTLGQGPEFLTYFQNEAQLEKSRLLSDRFSAERPKGSFSTLEIQRTEQGDSAMYLCASSVGFQETQYFGPGTRLLVL.

This clonotype was counted once. The genes are TRBV19 and TRBJ1-6; no clear D gene. Germline CDR1 LNHDA, CDR2 SQIVND (reference sequence). The V end lost 6 bases, the J end lost 5 bases, and 2 bases lay between the germline ends. The CDR3 extends over 11 amino acids. As DNA, the CDR3 is TGTGCCAGTAGCCATAATTCACCCCTCCACTTT. It is translated as CASSHNSPLHF.

Concerning this clonotype: A much larger clone sits a single nucleotide away, making a read error possible. The chain links TRBV7-2 to TRBJ2-7; D is possibly TRBD1 (6 bases). Trimming left V 5 bases short and J 6 bases short, with 14 bases between. CDR3 length: 13 amino acids. The germline V gene has CDR1 SGHTA and CDR2 FQGNSA. The CDR3 nucleotides read TGTGCCAGCAGCCCCACAGGGCCCTGCGAGCAGTACTTC. Its translation is CASSPTGPCEQYF.

J is TRBJ2-7 and V is TRBV12-3 or TRBV12-4; no reliable D call. The CDR3 loop spans 14 amino acids. Trimming stripped 8 bases from V and 2 bases from J, with 16 bases between. In DNA form, the CDR3 reads TGTGCCAGCGCCTCGTCGGCTCCGGCCTACGAGCAGTACTTC. Encoded protein: CASASSAPAYEQYF.

This clonotype was detected ten times or more. The J gene is TRBJ2-4, the V gene TRBV20-1; D gene uncertain. CDR1 DFQATT and CDR2 SNEGSKA come from the germline V gene (reference sequence). Trimming took 3 bases from V and 7 from J, leaving 7 bases between them. This CDR3 is 11 amino acids long. The CDR3: CSASSHNIQYF. The DNA of the CDR3 is TGCAGTGCTAGTAGTCATAACATTCAGTACTTC.

The CDR3 DNA reads TGTGCCAGCTCACCTAAGGGCCAGGGATCCTACGAGCAGTACTTC. Protein product: CASSPKGQGSYEQYF. This sequence joins TRBV18 and TRBJ2-7; possibly TRBD1 for D (5 bases). Germline CDR1 KGHSH, CDR2 LQKENI. This CDR3 region has 15 residues. The germline V and J ends were trimmed by 3 bases and 1 base, with 13 bases remaining between them.

This clonotype has ten or more counts. In DNA form, the CDR3 reads TGTGCCATCAGTGAGTCGATGTTACGGACAGGGGGAAACTACGAGCAGTACTTC. It codes for CAISESMLRTGGNYEQYF. The rearrangement links TRBV10-3 to TRBJ2-7; 10 bases are a match to TRBD1. Germline assignment: CDR1 ENHRY and CDR2 SYGVKD. The CDR3 loop spans 18 amino acids. V trimming: 0 bases; J trimming: 3 bases; junction bases outside the gene matches: 11.